These 19 T cell receptor beta chains share one sample of origin, sequenced in a study of Ad26.COV2.S vaccination and SARS-CoV-2 variants. TCRdb keeps only in-frame clones here, not all; method: immunoSEQ multiplex PCR. The data contain roughly 380,000 clones, about 90% of them singletons. Here the sequenced sample was peripheral blood, taken after recovery from COVID-19. Receptor source: a human donor who had recovered from COVID-19.

V and J are TRBV28 and TRBJ2-7; no definite D call. The CDR3 covers 13 residues. V lost 10 bases to trimming and J lost 4 bases, with 17 bases between them. Germline V gene lookup returns CDR1 MDHEN and CDR2 SYDVKM. The CDR3 DNA is TGTGCCACCACCTCCATAAGATTGTACGAGCAGTACTTC. It codes for CATTSIRLYEQYF.

V is TRBV28 and J is TRBJ2-7; D gene uncertain. This CDR3 is built from 11 residues. CDR1 is MDHEN and CDR2 is SYDVKM in the germline V gene. The V end lost 5 bases, the J end lost 0 bases, and 2 bases lay between the germline ends. For the CDR3, the DNA is TGTGCCAGCAGTACCTCCTACGAGCAGTACTTC. This encodes CASSTSYEQYF.

The chain is built from TRBV3-1 (or the pseudogene TRBV3-2) and TRBJ1-2; D is uncertain. This CDR3 is built from 15 residues. Trimming took 0 bases from V and 7 from J, leaving 15 bases between them. In germline, CDR1 is LGHDT, CDR2 YNNKEL (reference sequence). The chain's CDR3 is CASSQEVRGLGGYTF. CDR3 nucleotides: TGTGCCAGCAGCCAAGAGGTGCGGGGATTAGGTGGCTACACCTTC.

The chain carries TRBV12-3 or TRBV12-4 and TRBJ2-7; D is perhaps TRBD1 (5 bases). Trimming pared 2 bases from V and 3 bases from J, leaving 8 bases between. This CDR3 spans 13 amino acids. CDR3 sequence: CASSLRQSYEQYF. The CDR3 nucleotides read TGTGCCAGCAGTTTAAGACAGAGCTACGAGCAGTACTTC.

The chain recombines TRBV11-2 with TRBJ2-1; tentatively, D is TRBD1 (6 bases). V shed 2 bases and J shed 9 bases, with 14 bases lying between them. CDR1 and CDR2 from the germline V gene are SGHAT and FQNNGV. CDR3 size: 14 residues. CDR3 sequence: CASSLKQGIGEQFF. The CDR3 coding sequence is TGTGCCAGCAGCTTAAAACAGGGAATCGGTGAGCAGTTCTTC.

The rearrangement links TRBV5-1 to TRBJ2-7; D ambiguous. The germline V and J ends were trimmed by 0 bases and 2 bases, with 15 bases remaining between them. The CDR3 sequence is 16 residues long. The germline CDR1 and CDR2 sequences are SGHRS and YFSETQ. CDR3 DNA: TGCGCCAGCAGCTTGGACCGGTCGGCACCCCCCTACGAGCAGTACTTC. Its translation: CASSLDRSAPPYEQYF.

Here the CDR3 reads CASSSGFSGANVLTF. In DNA form, the CDR3 reads TGTGCCAGCAGTTCTGGATTCTCTGGGGCCAACGTCCTGACTTTC. V and J are TRBV27 and TRBJ2-6; D is unresolved. Trimming shortened V by 4 bases and J by 0 bases, and 7 bases separated the two germline ends. Germline values: CDR1 MNHEY, CDR2 SMNVEV (reference sequence). This CDR3 comprises 15 residues.

The chain couples TRBV6-5 to TRBJ2-1, with TRBD2 matching over 12 bases. Germline V gene sequence: CDR1 MNHEY, CDR2 SVGAGI. V gave up 4 bases and J gave up 4 bases; unmatched junction bases: 2. This CDR3 contains 15 residues. CDR3 sequence reads: CASSSLAGGYNEQFF. Here the CDR3 DNA reads TGTGCCAGCAGTTCACTAGCGGGGGGATACAATGAGCAGTTCTTC.

The chain couples TRBV3-1 (or the pseudogene TRBV3-2) to TRBJ1-2, with D possibly being TRBD1 (5 bases). The CDR3 has 14 amino acids. From germline, CDR1 is LGHDT and CDR2 YNNKEL (reference sequence). The V and J ends lost 4 bases and 3 bases respectively, with 12 bases between them. The CDR3 bases are TGTGCCAGCAGCCCCGGGGGGATGGACTATGGCTACACCTTC. It translates to CASSPGGMDYGYTF.

This clone was counted a few times. The J gene is TRBJ2-2, the V gene TRBV6-5; 8 bases map to TRBD2. After removal of 2 bases from V and 6 bases from J, the junction contained 5 bases not matched to a gene. The V gene's germline CDR1 is MNHEY and CDR2 SVGAGI. The CDR3 is 15 residues long. This CDR3 reads CASSYGGGKAGELFF. CDR3 coding DNA: TGTGCCAGCAGTTACGGCGGGGGGAAGGCCGGGGAGCTGTTTTTT.

V and J are TRBV2 and TRBJ1-2; 7 bases fit TRBD1. The V gene's germline CDR1 is SNHLY and CDR2 FYNNEI. Trimming at V came to 6 bases and at J to 6 bases, leaving 7 bases not matched to a gene. The CDR3 contains 13 residues. DNA of the CDR3: TGTGCCAGCAGCAGGGGGGCTGTTAATGGCTACACCTTC. As protein: CASSRGAVNGYTF.

The V and J genes are TRBV2 and TRBJ1-5; weak D call: TRBD1 (5 bases). The CDR3 extends over 15 amino acids. CDR1 is SNHLY, CDR2 FYNNEI, per germline. The ends were cut back, 6 bases at V and 0 bases at J, with 12 bases in the middle. The CDR3 DNA reads as TGTGCCAGCAGAGCCCGGGACGGTAGCAATCAGCCCCAGCATTTT. This gives the protein CASRARDGSNQPQHF.

V usage is TRBV2 and J usage is TRBJ1-1, with a weak D call TRBD1 (6 bases). Germline values: CDR1 SNHLY, CDR2 FYNNEI. The CDR3 length is 12 residues. V lost 4 bases, J lost 5 bases, and 8 bases lay in between. The CDR3 DNA follows: TGTGCCAGCAGTGCAAGGGGGACTGAAGCTTTCTTT. The encoded protein is CASSARGTEAFF. Variable domain in full (rest from reference TRBV2 and TRBJ1-1): EPEVTQTPSHQVTQMGQEVILRCVPISNHLYFYWYRQILGQKVEFLVSFYNNEISEKSEIFDDQFSVERPDGSNFTLKIRSTKLEDSAMYFCASSARGTEAFFGQGTRLTVV.

This clone has a single count. The CDR3, as DNA: TGTGCCAGCAGCGGAGACGGCCCATACGAGCAGTACTTC. Encoded protein: CASSGDGPYEQYF. This rearrangement joins TRBV11-2 to TRBJ2-7; no clear D gene. Trimming stripped 5 bases from V and 4 bases from J, with 12 bases between. Per the germline V gene, CDR1 is SGHAT and CDR2 is FQNNGV. The CDR3 has 13 amino acids.

The rearrangement uses TRBV25-1 and TRBJ1-1; weak D call: TRBD1 (6 bases). In germline, CDR1 is MGHDK, CDR2 SYGVNS. The CDR3 consists of 12 residues. The ends were cut back, 6 bases at V and 4 bases at J, with 9 bases in the middle. The CDR3 DNA reads TGTGCCAGCAGGGAAGGGGGCACTGAAGCTTTCTTT. It yields the protein CASREGGTEAFF.

The count of this clone is one. The chain combines TRBV29-1 with TRBJ2-7; no clear D. The CDR3 length is 13 residues. V lost 6 bases, J lost 2 bases, and 14 bases lay in between. CDR1 is SQVTM and CDR2 is ANQGSEA in the germline V gene. The CDR3 DNA reads as TGCAGCGTGGCTCCAGACCGGGCCTACGAGCAGTACTTC. The encoded protein is CSVAPDRAYEQYF.

The chain employs TRBV5-4 and TRBJ1-2; possibly TRBD1 for D (5 bases). CDR3 length: 17 residues. From germline, CDR1 is SGHNT and CDR2 YYREEE (reference sequence). Trimming removed 1 base from V and 4 bases from J, with 20 bases in between. The CDR3 spells CASSLIGAGRNPYGYTF. The DNA for the CDR3 is TGTGCCAGCAGCTTGATAGGGGCGGGACGGAACCCCTATGGCTACACCTTC.

The chain recombines TRBV2 with TRBJ1-1; 8 nucleotides align to TRBD1. Germline CDR1 is SNHLY and CDR2 is FYNNEI. Trimming removed 6 bases from V and 7 bases from J; junction bases left unmatched: 10. This CDR3 spans 14 amino acids. The CDR3 loop is CASSAQGAPNEAFF. The CDR3 nucleotides read TGTGCCAGCAGCGCCCAGGGGGCCCCGAATGAAGCTTTCTTT. Drawing the rest from reference TRBV2 and TRBJ1-1, the complete variable domain is EPEVTQTPSHQVTQMGQEVILRCVPISNHLYFYWYRQILGQKVEFLVSFYNNEISEKSEIFDDQFSVERPDGSNFTLKIRSTKLEDSAMYFCASSAQGAPNEAFFGQGTRLTVV.

V and J are TRBV27 and TRBJ2-7; the match to TRBD1 covers 7 bases. Trimming took 3 bases from V and 0 from J; bases not matched to a gene: 8. CDR3 size: 16 residues. The germline gives CDR1 MNHEY, CDR2 SMNVEV (reference sequence). The CDR3 region is CASSFSGTVISYEQYF. For the CDR3, the DNA is TGTGCCAGCAGTTTCTCCGGGACAGTCATCTCCTACGAGCAGTACTTC.